The next 26 T cell receptor beta chains were all read from a single sample in a study of T-cell reconstitution after alpha-beta-depleted transplantation in children. Unique molecular identifiers tagged the TCRbeta library. MiXCR, run by TCRdb on the PCR reads, gives a single entry per CDR3 protein. The repertoire holds 130,000 or so distinct CDR3 sequences, about a tenth seen once, with about 25% in the top ten. The sequencing used PBMCs, mostly from graft donor cells, collected 180 days after TCRalphabeta/CD19-depleted stem cell transplant. The receptors originated from a girl less than two years old who had a stem cell transplant for combined immunodeficiency, so the T cells may come from the graft donor.

The genes are TRBV18 and TRBJ2-7; maybe TRBD2 (6 bases). Looked up from germline, CDR1 is KGHSH and CDR2 is LQKENI. The CDR3 consists of 13 residues. With 2 bases removed from V and 6 bases from J, the gap between germline ends came to 11 bases. The CDR3 is CASSPVTTSEQYF. CDR3 nucleotides: TGTGCCAGCTCACCAGTAACGACTAGCGAGCAGTACTTC.

The V gene is TRBV20-1, the J gene TRBJ2-5, with 7 bases identical to TRBD1. The germline V gene encodes CDR1 DFQATT and CDR2 SNEGSKA (reference sequence). Trimming took 6 bases from V and 1 from J; bases not matched to a gene: 11. This CDR3 region has 15 residues. This CDR3 is CSAAPYRGSQETQYF. The CDR3, as DNA: TGCAGTGCGGCTCCCTACAGGGGTTCCCAAGAGACCCAGTACTTC.

This chain connects TRBV5-1 to TRBJ2-4; perhaps TRBD1 as D (6 bases). V was pared by 0 bases and J by 8 bases, with 12 bases between. The CDR3 is 14 residues long. The germline V gene has CDR1 SGHRS and CDR2 YFSETQ. The CDR3 bases are TGCGCCAGCAGCTTGGCCACAGGGCGGTACATTCAGTACTTC. The encoded protein is CASSLATGRYIQYF.

This clonotype was seen repeatedly, ten times or more. The V gene is TRBV12-3 or TRBV12-4, the J gene TRBJ2-1; D might be TRBD1 or TRBD2, each matching 5 bases. This CDR3 has 11 residues. The V end lost 5 bases, the J end lost 15 bases, and 14 bases lay between the germline ends. This chain's CDR3 is CASSPGTVGFF. The CDR3, as DNA: TGTGCCAGCAGTCCCGGGACCGTGGGGTTCTTC.

This clonotype showed up many times. This rearrangement joins TRBV29-1 to TRBJ1-1; the D gene is possibly TRBD1 (5 bases). CDR3 length: 14 amino acids. Per germline, CDR1 SQVTM and CDR2 ANQGSEA. Trimming pared 6 bases from V and 5 bases from J, leaving 19 bases between. CDR3 nucleotides: TGCAGCGTCGAACAATTAAGGGGTAAAACTGAAGCTTTCTTT. Its protein is CSVEQLRGKTEAFF.

At least ten counts were recorded for this clonotype. The V gene is TRBV27, the J gene TRBJ2-7, with D possibly being TRBD2 (5 bases). This CDR3 has 14 amino acids. Trimming removed 0 bases at V and 5 bases at J, with 11 bases between. Germline loops: CDR1 MNHEY, CDR2 SMNVEV (reference sequence). CDR3 DNA: TGTGCCAGCAGTTTATCGTTAGCCGGGGACGAGCAGTACTTC. Protein sequence: CASSLSLAGDEQYF.

In its sample, this clonotype was seen many times. This chain joins TRBV28 and TRBJ2-2, with D tentatively TRBD2 (6 bases). The CDR3 is 18 amino acids. Trimming removed 4 bases from V and 6 bases from J, with 24 bases in between. The V gene's germline CDR1 is MDHEN and CDR2 SYDVKM. As DNA, the CDR3 is TGTGCCAGCAGTTCCGGAGGGTGGGGGTCCGGCATGGCCGGGGAGCTGTTTTTT. It translates to CASSSGGWGSGMAGELFF.

The chain has TRBV4-1 and TRBJ2-1; perhaps TRBD2 as D (5 bases). The CDR3 runs to 15 residues. The V end was cut by 1 base, the J end by 8 bases, with 15 bases between. Germline V gene sequence: CDR1 MGHRA, CDR2 YSYEKL. The CDR3 DNA reads TGCGCCAGCAGCCAAGTTGGCCTACCGCGGGATGAGCAGTTCTTC. As protein: CASSQVGLPRDEQFF.

The chain links TRBV20-1 to TRBJ2-1, with D tentatively TRBD2 (5 bases). This CDR3 has 15 amino acids. V dropped 6 bases and J dropped 1 base, with 16 bases sitting between them. Germline-derived CDR1 and CDR2 are DFQATT and SNEGSKA (reference sequence). The CDR3 here is CSASLNQRSYNEQFF. The CDR3 DNA follows: TGCAGTGCCTCGCTAAACCAGCGGTCCTACAATGAGCAGTTCTTC.

This rearrangement joins TRBV19 to TRBJ2-5; D ambiguous. Germline assignment: CDR1 LNHDA and CDR2 SQIVND (reference sequence). Trimming shortened V by 3 bases and J by 8 bases, and 16 bases separated the two germline ends. The length of the CDR3 is 14 residues. In DNA, the CDR3 is TGTGCCAGTAGTATGTTCACGGATCACACAACCCAGTACTTC. Translation: CASSMFTDHTTQYF.

This clonotype was found many times. V gene TRBV20-1 combines with J gene TRBJ2-1; no clear D. The V gene's germline CDR1 is DFQATT and CDR2 SNEGSKA (reference sequence). The CDR3 has 14 amino acids. The ends were cut back, 6 bases at V and 9 bases at J, with 21 bases in the middle. CDR3 region: CSASPSGSWSEQFF. The CDR3 DNA sequence: TGCAGTGCCTCCCCTAGTGGATCGTGGAGTGAGCAGTTCTTC.

A few counts support this clonotype. The chain links TRBV12-3 or TRBV12-4 to TRBJ1-3; perhaps TRBD1 as D (5 bases). The V gene lost 8 bases and the J gene lost 4 bases, with 12 bases spanning the gap. The CDR3 sequence is 13 residues long. In DNA, the CDR3 is TGTGCCAGCCGGGAGGGGCTCGGAAACACCATATATTTT. This gives the protein CASREGLGNTIYF.

In this sample, this clonotype turned up a few times. V usage is TRBV12-3 or TRBV12-4 and J usage is TRBJ2-3, with D uncertain. Trimming took 4 bases from V and 5 from J, leaving 10 bases between them. This CDR3 region has 13 residues. The CDR3 loop reads CASSYGRGDTQYF. CDR3 in DNA: TGTGCCAGCAGTTATGGGCGTGGAGATACGCAGTATTTT.

V and J are TRBV28 and TRBJ2-5; D might be TRBD2 (6 bases). With 5 bases removed from V and 3 bases from J, the gap between germline ends came to 16 bases. Germline CDR1 reads MDHEN; CDR2 reads SYDVKM. CDR3 length: 15 residues. CDR3 sequence: CASSPGGPWKETQYF. DNA for the CDR3: TGTGCCAGCAGTCCCGGGGGTCCTTGGAAAGAGACCCAGTACTTC.

This sequence joins TRBV2 and TRBJ2-7; D remains ambiguous. The CDR3 spans 11 residues. Germline lookup yields CDR1 SNHLY and CDR2 FYNNEI. V was pared by 2 bases and J by 6 bases, with 5 bases between. The CDR3 sequence is CASSETTEQYF. In DNA form, the CDR3 reads TGTGCCAGCAGTGAAACAACCGAGCAGTACTTC.

The chain has TRBV7-2 and TRBJ2-3; TRBD2 aligns across 13 bases. Germline assignment: CDR1 SGHTA and CDR2 FQGNSA. Trimming cost V 2 bases and J 3 bases; bases outside gene matches: 5. CDR3 length: 17 amino acids. CDR3 sequence reads: CASSLRLAGGRTDTQYF. The CDR3 DNA sequence: TGTGCCAGCAGCTTAAGACTAGCGGGAGGAAGGACAGATACGCAGTATTTT.

V and J are TRBV12-3 or TRBV12-4 and TRBJ2-6; no clear D. The CDR3 is 13 amino acids. V gave up 2 bases and J gave up 2 bases, with 1 base separating them. CDR3 coding DNA: TGTGCCAGCAGTTTACCTGGGGCCAACGTCCTGACTTTC. This encodes CASSLPGANVLTF.

This clonotype was found a few times. V gene TRBV5-5 combines with J gene TRBJ1-1, with TRBD1 matching 9 bases. The CDR3 is made up of 15 amino acids. In germline, CDR1 is SGHKS, CDR2 YYEKEE (reference sequence). Trimming removed 1 base from V and 6 bases from J; junction bases left unmatched: 7. CDR3 loop: CASSLLQGAQAEAFF. The CDR3 DNA reads TGTGCCAGCAGCTTGTTACAGGGGGCGCAGGCTGAAGCTTTCTTT.

To note about this clonotype: Being one base from a much bigger clone, this may be a read error. V is TRBV27 and J is TRBJ2-1; 12 bases match TRBD2. The CDR3 extends over 14 amino acids. Trimming took 8 bases from V and 5 from J; bases not matched to a gene: 4. Germline CDR1 MNHEY, CDR2 SMNVEV (reference sequence). The CDR3 is CASQLAGGHNEQFF. CDR3 DNA: TGTGCCAGCCAGCTAGCGGGGGGGCACAATGAGCAGTTCTTC.

This clonotype was observed a handful of times. As DNA, the CDR3 is TGTGCCAGCAGTCGTCCGGGCTCTGGAAACACCATATATTTT. This translates into CASSRPGSGNTIYF. The chain joins TRBV12-3 or TRBV12-4 to TRBJ1-3, with unresolved D. V was cut by 5 bases and J by 0 bases, with 8 bases left in between. CDR3 length: 14 amino acids.

This chain uses TRBV19 with TRBJ2-7; perhaps TRBD2 as D (6 bases). Germline V CDR1 and CDR2: LNHDA, SQIVND (reference sequence). This CDR3 contains 14 residues. Trimming took 4 bases from V and 9 from J, leaving 19 bases between them. CDR3 amino acids: CASSTGSPGFGQYF. CDR3 nucleotides: TGTGCCAGTAGTACCGGGAGCCCCGGATTTGGGCAGTACTTC.

The rearrangement joins TRBV12-3 or TRBV12-4 to TRBJ2-2, with TRBD2 matching over 16 bases. J was trimmed by 4 bases and V by 1 base; bases with no gene match: 18. The CDR3 loop spans 23 amino acids. CDR3 region: CASSLVRWGGGLAGGRGTGELFF. DNA of the CDR3: TGTGCCAGCAGTTTAGTCAGATGGGGGGGGGGACTAGCGGGAGGGCGGGGCACCGGGGAGCTGTTTTTT.

This chain connects TRBV7-8 to TRBJ2-3; 10 nucleotides line up with TRBD1. This CDR3 spans 15 amino acids. Losses at the gene ends were 0 bases for V and 4 bases for J; bases not matched to a gene: 1. CDR1 SGHVS and CDR2 FQNEAQ come from the germline V gene. CDR3: CASSLATGGADTQYF. CDR3 coding DNA: TGTGCCAGCAGCTTAGCGACAGGGGGCGCAGATACGCAGTATTTT.

This clonotype has a handful of counts. The V call is TRBV5-1, the J call TRBJ2-5, with a possible D match to TRBD2 (5 bases). The CDR3 totals 14 residues. Germline lookup yields CDR1 SGHRS and CDR2 YFSETQ. Trimming took 0 bases from V and 1 from J, leaving 7 bases between them. The CDR3 sequence is CASSLAAGQETQYF. CDR3 in DNA: TGCGCCAGCAGCTTGGCGGCGGGCCAAGAGACCCAGTACTTC. The full variable domain, completed using reference TRBV5-1 and TRBJ2-5, is KAGVTQTPRYLIKTRGQQVTLSCSPISGHRSVSWYQQTPGQGLQFLFEYFSETQRNKGNFPGRFSGRQFSNSRSEMNVSTLELGDSALYLCASSLAAGQETQYFGPGTRLLVL.

This clonotype was counted ten times or more. V usage is TRBV5-6 and J usage is TRBJ2-3; 9 bases match TRBD1. This CDR3 spans 14 amino acids. The germline CDR1 and CDR2 sequences are SGHDT and YYEEEE. The trim removed 4 bases at V and 4 bases at J, leaving 4 bases unmatched. CDR3: CASSTRQGADTQYF. Here the CDR3 DNA reads TGTGCCAGCAGCACGCGACAGGGGGCAGATACGCAGTATTTT.

This chain joins TRBV19 and TRBJ2-2, with 10 bases aligning to TRBD1. V was clipped by 5 bases and J by 5 bases; unmatched bases: 8. Per germline, CDR1 LNHDA and CDR2 SQIVND (reference sequence). This CDR3 has 16 residues. The CDR3 region has the DNA TGTGCCAGTAGTCCGGGACAGGGGCGGTGGACCGGGGAGCTGTTTTTT. Amino acids: CASSPGQGRWTGELFF.